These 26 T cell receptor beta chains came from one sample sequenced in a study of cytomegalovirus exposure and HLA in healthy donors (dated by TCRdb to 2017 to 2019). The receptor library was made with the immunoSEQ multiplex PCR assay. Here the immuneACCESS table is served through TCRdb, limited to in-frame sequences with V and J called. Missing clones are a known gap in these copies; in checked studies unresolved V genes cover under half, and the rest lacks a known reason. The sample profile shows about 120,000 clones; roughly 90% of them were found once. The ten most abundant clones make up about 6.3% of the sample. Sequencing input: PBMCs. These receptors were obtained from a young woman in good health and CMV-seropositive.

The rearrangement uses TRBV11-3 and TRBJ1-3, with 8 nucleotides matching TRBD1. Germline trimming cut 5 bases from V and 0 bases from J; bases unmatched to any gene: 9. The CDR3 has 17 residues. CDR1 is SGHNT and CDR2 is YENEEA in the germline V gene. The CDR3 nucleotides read TGTGCCAGCAGCCCGGACGAGGACAGGGTCTCTGGAAACACCATATATTTT. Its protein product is CASSPDEDRVSGNTIYF.

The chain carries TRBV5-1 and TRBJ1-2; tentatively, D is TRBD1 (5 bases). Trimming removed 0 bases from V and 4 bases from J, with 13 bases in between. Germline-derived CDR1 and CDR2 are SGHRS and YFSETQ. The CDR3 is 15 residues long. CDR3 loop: CASSLGAGPSYGYTF. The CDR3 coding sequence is TGCGCCAGCAGCTTGGGCGCAGGGCCGAGCTATGGCTACACCTTC.

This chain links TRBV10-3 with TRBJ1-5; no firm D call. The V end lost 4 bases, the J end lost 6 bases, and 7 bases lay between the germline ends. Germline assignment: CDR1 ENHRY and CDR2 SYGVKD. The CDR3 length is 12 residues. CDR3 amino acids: CAISGEGQPQHF. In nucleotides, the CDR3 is TGTGCCATCAGTGGGGAGGGTCAGCCCCAGCATTTT.

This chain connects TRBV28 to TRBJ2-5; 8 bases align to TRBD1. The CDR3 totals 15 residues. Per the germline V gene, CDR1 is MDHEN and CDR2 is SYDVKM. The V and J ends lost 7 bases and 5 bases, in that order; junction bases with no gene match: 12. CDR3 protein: CASTPGQGGEETQYF. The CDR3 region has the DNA TGTGCCAGCACCCCCGGACAGGGTGGAGAGGAGACCCAGTACTTC.

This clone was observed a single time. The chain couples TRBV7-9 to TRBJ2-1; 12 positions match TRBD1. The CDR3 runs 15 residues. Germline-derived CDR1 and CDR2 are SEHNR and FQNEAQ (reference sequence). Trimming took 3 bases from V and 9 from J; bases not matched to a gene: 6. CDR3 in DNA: TGTGCCAGCAGCTTGGCCGGGACAGGGGGCTTTGAGCAGTTCTTC. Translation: CASSLAGTGGFEQFF.

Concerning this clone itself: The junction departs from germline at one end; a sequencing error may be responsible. CDR3 DNA sequence: TGTGCCAGCAGTGAAAAGTCAGGACAGGGAAACATGTTT. Amino acids: CASSEKSGQGNMF. The genes are TRBV2 and TRBJ2-3; TRBD1 aligns across 8 bases. CDR3 length: 13 amino acids. CDR1 is SNHLY, CDR2 FYNNEI, per germline.

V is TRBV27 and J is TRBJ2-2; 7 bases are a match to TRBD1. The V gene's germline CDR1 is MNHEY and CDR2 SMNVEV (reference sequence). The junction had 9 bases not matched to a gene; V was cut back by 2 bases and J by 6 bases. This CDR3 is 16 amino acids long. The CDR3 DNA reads TGTGCCAGCAGTTTACCGACAGGGAAAACGCCCGGGGAGCTGTTTTTT. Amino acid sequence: CASSLPTGKTPGELFF.

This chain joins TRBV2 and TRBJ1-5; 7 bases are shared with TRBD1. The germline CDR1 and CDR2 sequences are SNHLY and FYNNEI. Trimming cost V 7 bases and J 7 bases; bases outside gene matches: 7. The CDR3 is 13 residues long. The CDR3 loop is CASTADRQQPQHF. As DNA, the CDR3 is TGTGCCAGCACCGCGGACAGGCAACAGCCCCAGCATTTT.

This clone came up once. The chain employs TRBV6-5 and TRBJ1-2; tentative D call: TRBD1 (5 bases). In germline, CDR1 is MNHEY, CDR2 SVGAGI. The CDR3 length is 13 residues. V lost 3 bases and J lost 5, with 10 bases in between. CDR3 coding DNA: TGTGCCAGCAGTTATGGAGGGGAATATGGCTACACCTTC. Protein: CASSYGGEYGYTF.

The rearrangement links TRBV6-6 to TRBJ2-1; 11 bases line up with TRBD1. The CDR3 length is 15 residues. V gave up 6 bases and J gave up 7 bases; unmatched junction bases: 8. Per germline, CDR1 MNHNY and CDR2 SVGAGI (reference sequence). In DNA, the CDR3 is TGTGCCAGCAGCCCCGGACAGGGGGCTACGAATGAGCAGTTCTTC. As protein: CASSPGQGATNEQFF.

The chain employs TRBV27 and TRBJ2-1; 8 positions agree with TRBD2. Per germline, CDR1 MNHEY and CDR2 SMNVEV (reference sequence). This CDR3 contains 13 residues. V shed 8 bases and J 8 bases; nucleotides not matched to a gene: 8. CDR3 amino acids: CASHKRERDEQFF. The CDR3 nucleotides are TGTGCCAGCCACAAGCGGGAGAGGGATGAGCAGTTCTTC.

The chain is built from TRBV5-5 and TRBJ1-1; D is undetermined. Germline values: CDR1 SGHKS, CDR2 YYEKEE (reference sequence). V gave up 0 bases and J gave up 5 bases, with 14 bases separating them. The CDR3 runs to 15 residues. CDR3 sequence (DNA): TGTGCCAGCAGCTTGGATGGGTATAGGAGGACTGAAGCTTTCTTT. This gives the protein CASSLDGYRRTEAFF. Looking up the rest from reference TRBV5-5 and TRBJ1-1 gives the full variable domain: DAGVTQSPTHLIKTRGQQVTLRCSPISGHKSVSWYQQVLGQGPQFIFQYYEKEERGRGNFPDRFSARQFPNYSSELNVNALLLGDSALYLCASSLDGYRRTEAFFGQGTRLTVV.

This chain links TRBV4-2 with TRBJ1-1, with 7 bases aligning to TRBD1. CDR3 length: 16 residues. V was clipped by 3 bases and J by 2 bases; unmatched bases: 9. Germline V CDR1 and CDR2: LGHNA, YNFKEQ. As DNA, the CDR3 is TGTGCCAGCAGCCAGACTCCCTACAGGGGAAACACTGAAGCTTTCTTT. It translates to CASSQTPYRGNTEAFF.

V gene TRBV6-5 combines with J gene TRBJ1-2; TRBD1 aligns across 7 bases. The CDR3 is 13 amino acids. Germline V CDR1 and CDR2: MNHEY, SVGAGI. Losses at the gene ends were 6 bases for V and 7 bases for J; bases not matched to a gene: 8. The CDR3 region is CASSPDRVAGYTF. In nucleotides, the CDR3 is TGTGCCAGCAGCCCCGACAGGGTAGCTGGCTACACCTTC.

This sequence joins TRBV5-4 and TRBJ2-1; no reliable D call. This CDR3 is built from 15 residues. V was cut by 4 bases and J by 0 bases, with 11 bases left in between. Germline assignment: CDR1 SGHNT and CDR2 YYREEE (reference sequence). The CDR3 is CASSTGLSSYNEQFF. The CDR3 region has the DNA TGTGCCAGCAGCACCGGGTTGAGCTCCTACAATGAGCAGTTCTTC.

CDR3 DNA: TGCGCCAGCTCCCCGGGGGACCCCACAGATACGCAGTATTTT. It yields the protein CASSPGDPTDTQYF. The chain employs TRBV5-1 and TRBJ2-3; D might be TRBD2 (6 bases). Germline CDR1 is SGHRS and CDR2 is YFSETQ. Trimming took off 7 bases at V and 2 bases at J, with 14 bases between the two ends. This CDR3 is built from 14 residues.

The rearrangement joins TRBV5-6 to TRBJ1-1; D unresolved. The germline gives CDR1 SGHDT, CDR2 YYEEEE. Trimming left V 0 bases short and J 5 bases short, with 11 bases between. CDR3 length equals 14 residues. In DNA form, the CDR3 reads TGTGCCAGCAGCTTGGTGCGGGAGCGGACTGAAGCTTTCTTT. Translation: CASSLVRERTEAFF. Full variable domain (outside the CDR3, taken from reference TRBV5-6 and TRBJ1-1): DAGVTQSPTHLIKTRGQQVTLRCSPKSGHDTVSWYQQALGQGPQFIFQYYEEEERQRGNFPDRFSGHQFPNYSSELNVNALLLGDSALYLCASSLVRERTEAFFGQGTRLTVV.

CDR3 loop: CASNPQGTTEAFF. In DNA, the CDR3 is TGTGCCAGCAACCCCCAGGGGACCACTGAAGCTTTCTTT. This rearrangement joins TRBV27 to TRBJ1-1; a possible D gene is TRBD1 (6 bases). In germline, CDR1 is MNHEY, CDR2 SMNVEV (reference sequence). The V end lost 7 bases, the J end lost 4 bases, and 13 bases lay between the germline ends. The CDR3 runs to 13 residues.

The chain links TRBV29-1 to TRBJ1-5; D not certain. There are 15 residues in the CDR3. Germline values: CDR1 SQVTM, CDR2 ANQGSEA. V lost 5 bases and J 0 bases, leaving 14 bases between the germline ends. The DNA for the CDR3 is TGCAGCGTTCGGTCAACGGGGAATAGCAATCAGCCCCAGCATTTT. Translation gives CSVRSTGNSNQPQHF.

CDR3 in amino acids: CASSGRGNTEAFF. The CDR3 region has the DNA TGCGCCAGCAGCGGTAGGGGGAACACTGAAGCTTTCTTT. The rearrangement links TRBV5-1 to TRBJ1-1; possible D gene TRBD1, 5 bases. V dropped 4 bases and J dropped 1 base, with 8 bases sitting between them. Germline CDR1 is SGHRS and CDR2 is YFSETQ. The CDR3 covers 13 residues.

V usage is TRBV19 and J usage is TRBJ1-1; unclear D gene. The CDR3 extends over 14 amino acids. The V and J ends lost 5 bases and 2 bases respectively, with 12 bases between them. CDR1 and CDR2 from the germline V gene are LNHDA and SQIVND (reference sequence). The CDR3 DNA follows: TGTGCCAGTAGTGGAAGCTCAGGCAACACTGAAGCTTTCTTT. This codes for CASSGSSGNTEAFF.

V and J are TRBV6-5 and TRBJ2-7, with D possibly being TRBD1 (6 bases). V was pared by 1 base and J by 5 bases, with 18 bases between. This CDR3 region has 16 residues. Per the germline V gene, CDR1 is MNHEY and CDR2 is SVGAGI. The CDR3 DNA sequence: TGTGCCAGCAGTTACTACCCACCCCCGGGACAACACGAGCAGTACTTC. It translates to CASSYYPPPGQHEQYF.

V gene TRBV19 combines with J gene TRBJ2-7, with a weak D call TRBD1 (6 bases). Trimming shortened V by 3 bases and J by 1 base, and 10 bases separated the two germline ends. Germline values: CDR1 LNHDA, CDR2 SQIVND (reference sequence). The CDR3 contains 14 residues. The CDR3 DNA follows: TGTGCCAGTAGTATGGACAGATATTCCTACGAGCAGTACTTC. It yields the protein CASSMDRYSYEQYF.

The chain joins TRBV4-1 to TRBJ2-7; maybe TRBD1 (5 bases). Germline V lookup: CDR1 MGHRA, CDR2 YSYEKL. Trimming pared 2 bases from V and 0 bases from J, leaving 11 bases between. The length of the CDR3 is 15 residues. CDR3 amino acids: CASSQSPTVSYEQYF. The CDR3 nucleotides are TGCGCCAGCAGCCAAAGTCCGACAGTCTCCTACGAGCAGTACTTC.

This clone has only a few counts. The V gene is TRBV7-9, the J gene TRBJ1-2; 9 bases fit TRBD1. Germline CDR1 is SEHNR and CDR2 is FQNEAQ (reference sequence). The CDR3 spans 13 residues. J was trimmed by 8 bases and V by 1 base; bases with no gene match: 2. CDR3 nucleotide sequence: TGTGCCAGCAGCTTAGAACAGGGGGCCGGCTACACCTTC. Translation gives CASSLEQGAGYTF.

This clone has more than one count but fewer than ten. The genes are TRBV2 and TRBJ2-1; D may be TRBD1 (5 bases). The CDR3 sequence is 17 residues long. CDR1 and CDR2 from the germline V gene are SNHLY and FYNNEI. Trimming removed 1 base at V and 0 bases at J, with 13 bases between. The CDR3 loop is CASSEDDRLYSYNEQFF. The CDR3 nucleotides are TGTGCCAGCAGTGAAGATGACAGACTTTACTCCTACAATGAGCAGTTCTTC.